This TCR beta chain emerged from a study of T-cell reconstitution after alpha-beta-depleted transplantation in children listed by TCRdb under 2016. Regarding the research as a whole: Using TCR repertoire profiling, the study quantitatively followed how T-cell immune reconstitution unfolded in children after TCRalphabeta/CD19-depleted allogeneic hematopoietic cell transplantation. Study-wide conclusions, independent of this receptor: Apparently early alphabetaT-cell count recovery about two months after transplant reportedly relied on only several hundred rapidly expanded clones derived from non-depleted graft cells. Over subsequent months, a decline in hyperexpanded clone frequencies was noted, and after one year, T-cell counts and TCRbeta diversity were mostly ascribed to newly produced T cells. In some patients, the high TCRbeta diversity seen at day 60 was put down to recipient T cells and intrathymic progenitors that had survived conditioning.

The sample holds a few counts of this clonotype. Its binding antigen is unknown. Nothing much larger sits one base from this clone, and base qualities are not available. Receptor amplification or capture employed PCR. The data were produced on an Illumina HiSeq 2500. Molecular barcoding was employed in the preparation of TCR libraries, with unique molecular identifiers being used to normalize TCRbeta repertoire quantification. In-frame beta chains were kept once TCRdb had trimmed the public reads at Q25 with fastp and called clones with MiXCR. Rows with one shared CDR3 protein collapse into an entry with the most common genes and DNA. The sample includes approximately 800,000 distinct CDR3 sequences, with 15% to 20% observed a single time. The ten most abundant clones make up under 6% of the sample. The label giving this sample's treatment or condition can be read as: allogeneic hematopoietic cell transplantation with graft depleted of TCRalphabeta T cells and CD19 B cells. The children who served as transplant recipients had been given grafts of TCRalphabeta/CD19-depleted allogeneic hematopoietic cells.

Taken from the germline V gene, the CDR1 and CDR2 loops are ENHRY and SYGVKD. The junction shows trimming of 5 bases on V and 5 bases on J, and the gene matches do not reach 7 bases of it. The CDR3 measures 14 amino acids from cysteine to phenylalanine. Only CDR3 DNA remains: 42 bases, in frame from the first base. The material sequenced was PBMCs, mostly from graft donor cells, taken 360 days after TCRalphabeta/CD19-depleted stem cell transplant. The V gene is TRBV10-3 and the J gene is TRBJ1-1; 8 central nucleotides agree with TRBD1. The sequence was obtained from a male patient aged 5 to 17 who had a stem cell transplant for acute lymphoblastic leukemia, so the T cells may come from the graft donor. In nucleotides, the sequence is TGTGCCATCAGTACAGGGGGGAGGCCTACTGAAGCTTTCTTT. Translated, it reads CAISTGGRPTEAFF.